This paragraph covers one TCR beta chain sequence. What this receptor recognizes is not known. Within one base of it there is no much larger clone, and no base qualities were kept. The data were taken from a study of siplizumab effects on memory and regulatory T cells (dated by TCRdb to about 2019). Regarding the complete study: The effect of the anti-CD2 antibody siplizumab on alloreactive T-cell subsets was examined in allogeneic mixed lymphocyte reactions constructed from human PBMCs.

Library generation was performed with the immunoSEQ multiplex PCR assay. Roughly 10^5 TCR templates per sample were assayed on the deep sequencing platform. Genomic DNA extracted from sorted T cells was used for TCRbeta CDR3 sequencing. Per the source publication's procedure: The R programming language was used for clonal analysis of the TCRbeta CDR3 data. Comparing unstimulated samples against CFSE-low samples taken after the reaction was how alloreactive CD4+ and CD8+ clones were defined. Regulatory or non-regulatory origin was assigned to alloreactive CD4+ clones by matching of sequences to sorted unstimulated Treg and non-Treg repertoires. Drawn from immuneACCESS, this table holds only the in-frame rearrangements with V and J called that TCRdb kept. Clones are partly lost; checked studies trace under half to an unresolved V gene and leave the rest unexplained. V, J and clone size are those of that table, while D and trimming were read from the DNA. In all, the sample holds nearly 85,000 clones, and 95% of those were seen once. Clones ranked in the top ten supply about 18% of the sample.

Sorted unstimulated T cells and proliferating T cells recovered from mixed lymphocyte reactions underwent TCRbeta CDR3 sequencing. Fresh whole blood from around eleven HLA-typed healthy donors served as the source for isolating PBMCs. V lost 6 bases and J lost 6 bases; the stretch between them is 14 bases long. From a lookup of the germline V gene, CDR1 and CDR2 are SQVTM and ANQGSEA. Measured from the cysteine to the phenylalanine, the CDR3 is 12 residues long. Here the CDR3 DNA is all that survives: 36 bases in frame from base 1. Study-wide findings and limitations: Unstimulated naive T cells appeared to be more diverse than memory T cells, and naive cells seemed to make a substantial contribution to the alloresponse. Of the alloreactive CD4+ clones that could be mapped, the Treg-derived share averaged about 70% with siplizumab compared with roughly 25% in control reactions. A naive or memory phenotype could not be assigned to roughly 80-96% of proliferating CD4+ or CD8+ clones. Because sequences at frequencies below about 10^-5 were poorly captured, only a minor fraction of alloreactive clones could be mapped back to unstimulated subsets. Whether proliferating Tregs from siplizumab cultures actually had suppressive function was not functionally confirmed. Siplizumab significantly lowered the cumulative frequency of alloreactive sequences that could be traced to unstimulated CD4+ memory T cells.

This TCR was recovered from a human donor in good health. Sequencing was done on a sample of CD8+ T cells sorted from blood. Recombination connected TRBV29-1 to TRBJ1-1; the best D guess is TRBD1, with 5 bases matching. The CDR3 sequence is CSVEGLEAEAFF. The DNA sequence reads TGCAGCGTCGAGGGGCTGGAGGCTGAAGCTTTCTTT.